These 28 T cell receptor beta chains were all obtained from the same sample, sequenced in a study of cytomegalovirus exposure and HLA in healthy donors. Use of 60 Vbeta and 13 Jbeta primers characterized the PCR. The protocol was immunoSEQ multiplex PCR, while the TCRdb copy is restricted to in-frame clones and leaves out a portion. Among about 150,000 clones, roughly 78% were seen once, and the ten largest hold approximately 4.2%. Material: PBMCs. These receptors all come from a middle-aged man in good health and CMV-seropositive.

This clone was seen a handful of times. The V and J genes are TRBV7-3 and TRBJ2-5; D perhaps matches TRBD2 (6 bases). Germline V gene lookup returns CDR1 SGHTA and CDR2 FQGTGA. The CDR3 contains 16 residues. V was trimmed by 2 bases and J by 2 bases, leaving 15 bases between them. CDR3 DNA: TGTGCCAGCAGCTTATTCGGAGGGTCGATACAAGAGACCCAGTACTTC. This codes for CASSLFGGSIQETQYF. Full variable domain (missing parts from reference TRBV7-3 and TRBJ2-5): GAGVSQTPSNKVTEKGKYVELRCDPISGHTALYWYRQSLGQGPEFLIYFQGTGAADDSGLPNDRFFAVRPEGSVSTLKIQRTERGDSAVYLCASSLFGGSIQETQYFGPGTRLLVL.

The V call is TRBV7-8, the J call TRBJ1-2, with 7 bases aligning to TRBD1. The germline V gene has CDR1 SGHVS and CDR2 FQNEAQ. The junction had 6 bases not matched to a gene; V was cut back by 1 base and J by 4 bases. The CDR3 has 15 residues. CDR3 amino acids: CASSLGTGSPYGYTF. The CDR3 DNA sequence: TGTGCCAGCAGCTTAGGGACAGGCTCCCCCTATGGCTACACCTTC.

CDR3 in DNA: TGTGCCAGCAGTCAAGGACTGATCACAGATACGCAGTATTTT. Amino acid sequence: CASSQGLITDTQYF. The rearrangement links TRBV7-2 to TRBJ2-3, with a tentative D call TRBD2 (5 bases). Germline V gene lookup returns CDR1 SGHTA and CDR2 FQGNSA. V shed 6 bases and J shed 2 bases, with 12 bases lying between them. The CDR3 spans 14 residues.

This sequence joins TRBV4-1 and TRBJ1-6; possible D gene TRBD1, 6 bases. Germline V gives CDR1 MGHRA, CDR2 YSYEKL. V dropped 1 base and J dropped 8 bases, with 9 bases sitting between them. The CDR3 runs 14 residues. CDR3 DNA sequence: TGCGCCAGCAGCCAAGGGGAGGGGGATTCACCCCTCCACTTT. Its protein product is CASSQGEGDSPLHF.

The V gene is TRBV6-1, the J gene TRBJ2-1; possible D gene TRBD2, 5 bases. Per the germline V gene, CDR1 is MNHNS and CDR2 is SASEGT. V was shortened by 4 bases and J by 3 bases, with 16 bases between the two germline ends. This CDR3 is 16 amino acids long. CDR3 DNA: TGTGCCAGCAGTGGACGGCCACTAGGGCACTACAATGAGCAGTTCTTC. Translated: CASSGRPLGHYNEQFF.

The CDR3 sequence: CASSLVGQGNEQYF. The CDR3 coding sequence is TGTGCCAGCAGCTTAGTGGGACAGGGGAACGAGCAGTACTTC. V gene TRBV13 combines with J gene TRBJ2-7, with 10 bases matching TRBD1. V shed 1 base, J shed 5 bases, and the junction held 2 bases outside the gene matches. Germline V gives CDR1 PRHDT, CDR2 FYEKMQ (reference sequence). The CDR3 has 14 residues. The variable domain in full, with the rest retrieved from reference TRBV13 and TRBJ2-7, is AAGVIQSPRHLIKEKRETATLKCYPIPRHDTVYWYQQGPGQDPQFLISFYEKMQSDKGSIPDRFSAQQFSDYHSELNMSSLELGDSALYFCASSLVGQGNEQYFGPGTRLTVT.

In this sample, this clone turned up a few times. The J gene is TRBJ1-2, the V gene TRBV4-2; D is unresolved. Trimming removed 2 bases at V and 0 bases at J, with 16 bases between. CDR1 and CDR2 from the germline V gene are LGHNA and YNFKEQ. The CDR3 totals 17 residues. The CDR3, as DNA: TGTGCCAGCAGCCAACCCTTTCTCCGGGATTCTAACTATGGCTACACCTTC. Translated: CASSQPFLRDSNYGYTF.

In its sample, this clone was seen once. V is TRBV7-2 and J is TRBJ1-1; D may be TRBD1 (5 bases). This CDR3 is built from 15 residues. Germline V gene data show CDR1 as SGHTA and CDR2 as FQGNSA. Trimming left V 3 bases short and J 7 bases short, with 18 bases between. CDR3 region: CASSFSRFLGHEAFF. The CDR3 nucleotides read TGTGCCAGCAGCTTCAGTCGCTTTTTGGGGCATGAAGCTTTCTTT.

The V call is TRBV7-2, the J call TRBJ2-7, with 8 positions matching TRBD2. Germline assignment: CDR1 SGHTA and CDR2 FQGNSA. This CDR3 is 13 amino acids long. V was clipped by 1 base and J by 7 bases; unmatched bases: 3. The CDR3 DNA follows: TGTGCCAGCAGCTTAGTTGCGGGAGGAGAGCAGTACTTC. Amino acid sequence: CASSLVAGGEQYF.

This rearrangement joins TRBV16 to TRBJ1-2; D gene unclear. This CDR3 has 17 amino acids. Germline V CDR1 and CDR2: KGHSY, FQNENV. V gave up 0 bases and J gave up 4 bases, with 18 bases separating them. In nucleotides, the CDR3 is TGTGCCAGCAGCCAATCTTTGTCGGGAGACCCGGGCTATGGCTACACCTTC. Translating it yields CASSQSLSGDPGYGYTF.

The chain is built from TRBV19 and TRBJ1-2; 8 bases fit TRBD1. The CDR3 loop spans 13 amino acids. Germline trimming cut 3 bases from V and 4 bases from J; bases unmatched to any gene: 1. Germline CDR1 is LNHDA and CDR2 is SQIVND (reference sequence). The DNA of the CDR3 is TGTGCCAGTAGTATTGACAGGGGCTATGGCTACACCTTC. Amino acids: CASSIDRGYGYTF.

Details on this clone: One end of the junction is discordant with germline, which a read error may explain. The CDR3 DNA sequence: TGTGCCAGCAGATTATCCGGGACTAGCGGGACGTACGAGCAGTACTTC. Its translation is CASRLSGTSGTYEQYF. The V and J genes are TRBV27 and TRBJ2-7; TRBD2 matches at 13 bases. CDR1 is MNHEY, CDR2 SMNVEV, per germline (reference sequence). CDR3 length equals 16 residues.

This chain uses TRBV7-9 with TRBJ2-3; 7 bases are shared with TRBD2. The germline V gene has CDR1 SEHNR and CDR2 FQNEAQ (reference sequence). The ends lost 2 bases at V and 0 bases at J; junction bases unmatched: 2. CDR3 size: 15 residues. Here the CDR3 DNA reads TGTGCCAGCAGCTTACTTAGCGGGAGCACAGATACGCAGTATTTT. As protein: CASSLLSGSTDTQYF.

J is TRBJ1-3 and V is TRBV18; no clear D. This CDR3 is 15 amino acids long. Germline values: CDR1 KGHSH, CDR2 LQKENI. V gave up 3 bases and J gave up 3 bases, with 12 bases separating them. CDR3 region: CASSPAGLFGNTIYF. The CDR3 DNA reads as TGTGCCAGCTCACCCGCCGGACTGTTTGGAAACACCATATATTTT.

The J gene is TRBJ2-5, the V gene TRBV7-2; tentative D call: TRBD1 (6 bases). The germline V gene has CDR1 SGHTA and CDR2 FQGNSA. The CDR3 totals 15 residues. Trimming removed 5 bases at V and 3 bases at J, with 16 bases between. The CDR3 region is CASSPPGVRKETQYF. Here the CDR3 DNA reads TGTGCCAGCAGCCCCCCAGGGGTAAGAAAAGAGACCCAGTACTTC. The entire variable domain, with the rest obtained from reference TRBV7-2 and TRBJ2-5, is as follows: GAGVSQSPSNKVTEKGKDVELRCDPISGHTALYWYRQSLGQGLEFLIYFQGNSAPDKSGLPSDRFSAERTGGSVSTLTIQRTQQEDSAVYLCASSPPGVRKETQYFGPGTRLLVL.

This clone was detected only a few times. The gene calls are TRBV7-6 and TRBJ2-2, with 8 bases matching TRBD1. Per germline, CDR1 SGHVS and CDR2 FNYEAQ. The CDR3 extends over 15 amino acids. V shed 5 bases and J 6 bases; nucleotides not matched to a gene: 8. In DNA form, the CDR3 reads TGTGCCAGCAGCCCAGGACAGGGAGGAGCCGGGGAGCTGTTTTTT. The encoded protein is CASSPGQGGAGELFF.

The chain couples TRBV4-1 to TRBJ2-1, with 9 bases matching TRBD2. CDR3 size: 15 residues. V was clipped by 3 bases and J by 5 bases; unmatched bases: 5. The germline CDR1 and CDR2 sequences are MGHRA and YSYEKL. In nucleotides, the CDR3 is TGCGCCAGCAGCCACCCTGCGGGGGGGAACAATGAGCAGTTCTTC. Its protein is CASSHPAGGNNEQFF.

V is TRBV11-3 and J is TRBJ2-5; TRBD1 might be the D (6 bases). Germline V gene data show CDR1 as SGHNT and CDR2 as YENEEA. V lost 2 bases, J lost 3 bases, and 13 bases lay in between. The CDR3 extends over 15 amino acids. CDR3 nucleotide sequence: TGTGCCAGCAGCTTAAGGGTTGGGACAAAAGAGACCCAGTACTTC. Residues: CASSLRVGTKETQYF.

The CDR3 DNA sequence: TGCAGCGTTGGGCTGATGATTAACAATGAGCAGTTCTTC. Protein sequence: CSVGLMINNEQFF. The rearrangement links TRBV29-1 to TRBJ2-1; no definite D call. The CDR3 has 13 residues. The germline V gene has CDR1 SQVTM and CDR2 ANQGSEA. The germline V and J ends were trimmed by 4 bases and 5 bases, with 12 bases remaining between them.

The count of this clone is one. This rearrangement joins TRBV5-8 to TRBJ2-1; TRBD1 is a possible D gene (6 bases). This CDR3 has 16 residues. Trimming left V 5 bases short and J 5 bases short, with 20 bases between. Germline V CDR1 and CDR2: SGHTS, YDEGEE. The CDR3 DNA is TGTGCCAGCAGTAACGAACAGGGTAAAGGCAACAATGAGCAGTTCTTC. Its translation: CASSNEQGKGNNEQFF. Drawing the rest from reference TRBV5-8 and TRBJ2-1, the complete variable domain is EAGVTQSPTHLIKTRGQQATLRCSPISGHTSVYWYQQALGLGLQFLLWYDEGEERNRGNFPPRFSGRQFPNYSSELNVNALELEDSALYLCASSNEQGKGNNEQFFGPGTRLTVL.

This clone was picked up a small number of times. The CDR3 spells CASSHGQEPGETQYF. CDR3 nucleotide sequence: TGCGCCAGCAGCCACGGACAGGAGCCCGGAGAGACCCAGTACTTC. The genes are TRBV5-1 and TRBJ2-5; 7 bases fit TRBD1. The J segment lost 4 bases and the V segment lost 4 bases, leaving 10 bases of the junction unmatched. This CDR3 has 15 residues. Germline V gene data show CDR1 as SGHRS and CDR2 as YFSETQ.

The chain couples TRBV5-1 to TRBJ1-2; D is possibly TRBD1 (6 bases). V dropped 1 base and J dropped 6 bases, with 13 bases sitting between them. The CDR3 covers 14 residues. Germline V CDR1 and CDR2: SGHRS, YFSETQ. CDR3 residues: CASSLLQGTDGYTF. The CDR3 DNA sequence: TGCGCCAGCAGCTTGTTACAGGGCACTGATGGCTACACCTTC.

This rearrangement joins TRBV5-6 to TRBJ2-1, with D possibly being TRBD1 (5 bases). The CDR3 spans 14 residues. V lost 3 bases, J lost 3 bases, and 10 bases lay in between. Germline V gives CDR1 SGHDT, CDR2 YYEEEE. The CDR3 coding sequence is TGTGCCAGCAGCTCGATGACAGACTACAATGAGCAGTTCTTC. It codes for CASSSMTDYNEQFF.

This rearrangement joins TRBV7-9 to TRBJ1-2, with 8 bases matching TRBD1. J lost 4 bases, V lost 4 bases, and 8 bases had no gene match. Per the germline V gene, CDR1 is SEHNR and CDR2 is FQNEAQ (reference sequence). The CDR3 length is 15 residues. This chain's CDR3 is CASSSRQGYVYGYTF. The CDR3 coding sequence is TGTGCCAGCAGCTCCCGACAGGGGTATGTCTATGGCTACACCTTC.

The chain employs TRBV6-1 and TRBJ1-1; the D gene is possibly TRBD1 (5 bases). CDR3 length equals 15 residues. The ends were cut back, 5 bases at V and 2 bases at J, with 15 bases in the middle. The germline V gene has CDR1 MNHNS and CDR2 SASEGT. Here the CDR3 reads CASSTPGRANTEAFF. The CDR3 bases are TGTGCCAGCAGTACCCCAGGGAGGGCTAACACTGAAGCTTTCTTT.

Only one count was recorded for this clone. This chain links TRBV29-1 with TRBJ2-7, with D maybe TRBD1 (5 bases). The CDR3 is 12 amino acids. The germline gives CDR1 SQVTM, CDR2 ANQGSEA. V lost 4 bases, J lost 5 bases, and 12 bases lay in between. The CDR3 reads CSVAGLRNEQYF. The CDR3 bases are TGCAGCGTTGCAGGGCTAAGGAACGAGCAGTACTTC.

The chain combines TRBV2 with TRBJ1-1, with D possibly being TRBD1 (6 bases). Germline lookup yields CDR1 SNHLY and CDR2 FYNNEI. Trimming left V 8 bases short and J 0 bases short, with 13 bases between. This CDR3 spans 14 amino acids. CDR3 residues: CASGGQRLNTEAFF. In DNA, the CDR3 is TGTGCCAGCGGGGGACAAAGGCTGAACACTGAAGCTTTCTTT.

The chain combines TRBV7-9 with TRBJ2-1; D remains unclear. This CDR3 is built from 14 residues. Trimming left V 1 base short and J 0 bases short, with 4 bases between. Looked up from germline, CDR1 is SEHNR and CDR2 is FQNEAQ (reference sequence). In DNA form, the CDR3 reads TGTGCCAGCAGCTTAGTGGCCTCCTACAATGAGCAGTTCTTC. It translates to CASSLVASYNEQFF.